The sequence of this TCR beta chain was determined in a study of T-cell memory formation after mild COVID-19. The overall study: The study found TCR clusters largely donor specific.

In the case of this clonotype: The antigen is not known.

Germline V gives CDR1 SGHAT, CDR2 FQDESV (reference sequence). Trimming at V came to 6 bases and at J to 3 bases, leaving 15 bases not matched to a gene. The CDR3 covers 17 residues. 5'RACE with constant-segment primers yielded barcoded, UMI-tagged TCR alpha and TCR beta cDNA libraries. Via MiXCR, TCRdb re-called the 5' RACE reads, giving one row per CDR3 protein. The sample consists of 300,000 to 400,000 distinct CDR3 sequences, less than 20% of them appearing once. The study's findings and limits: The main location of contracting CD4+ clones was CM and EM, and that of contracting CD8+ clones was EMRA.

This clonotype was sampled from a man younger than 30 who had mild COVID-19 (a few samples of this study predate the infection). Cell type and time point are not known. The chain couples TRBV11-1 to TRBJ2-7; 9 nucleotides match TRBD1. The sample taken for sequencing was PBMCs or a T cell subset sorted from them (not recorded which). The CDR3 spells CASSLISPGQGGYEQYF. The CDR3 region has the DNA TGTGCCAGCAGTCTGATAAGTCCGGGACAGGGAGGCTACGAGCAGTACTTC.